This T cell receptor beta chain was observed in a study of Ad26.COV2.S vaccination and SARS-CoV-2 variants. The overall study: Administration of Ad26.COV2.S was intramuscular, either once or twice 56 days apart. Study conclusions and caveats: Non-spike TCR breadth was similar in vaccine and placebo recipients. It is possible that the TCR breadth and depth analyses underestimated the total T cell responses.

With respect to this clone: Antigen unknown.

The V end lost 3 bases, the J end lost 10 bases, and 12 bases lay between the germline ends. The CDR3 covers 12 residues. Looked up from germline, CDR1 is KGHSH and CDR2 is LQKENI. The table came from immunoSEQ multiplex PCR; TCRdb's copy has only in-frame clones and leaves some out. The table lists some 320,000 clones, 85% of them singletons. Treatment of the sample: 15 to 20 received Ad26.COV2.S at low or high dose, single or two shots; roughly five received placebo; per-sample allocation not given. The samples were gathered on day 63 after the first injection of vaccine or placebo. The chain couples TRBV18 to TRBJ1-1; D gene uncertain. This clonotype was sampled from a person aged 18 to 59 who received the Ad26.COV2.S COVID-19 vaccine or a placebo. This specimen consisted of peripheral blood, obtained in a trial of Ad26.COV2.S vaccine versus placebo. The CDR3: CASSPMTRRAFF. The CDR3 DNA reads TGTGCCAGCTCACCTATGACCCGAAGAGCTTTCTTT.